The clone carrying this TCR beta chain was seen ten or more times. Its antigen is currently unknown. Molecules of cDNA were individually given unique molecular identifiers that were attached to them. MiXCR was run by TCRdb on the 5' RACE reads, yielding one entry per CDR3 protein. The profile shows about 29,000 distinct CDR3 sequences, about 5.7% of them singletons. V gave up 2 bases and J gave up 0 bases; unmatched junction bases: 2. The V gene's germline CDR1 is LGHNA and CDR2 YNFKEQ. CDR3 size: 16 residues. The entry originates in a study of early T cells in non-severe SARS-CoV-2 infection. On the study more broadly: Chains stayed unpaired after sequencing of bulk RNA from unsorted whole blood.

Overall study results and limits: Anti-spike CD8 responses were favored by VDJdb matching, which missed private and CD4 specificities.

The chain joins TRBV4-2 to TRBJ2-1; 9 bases match TRBD2. The sequence came from an adult who was a healthcare worker with PCR-confirmed SARS-CoV-2 infection or an uninfected control (not recorded which). Sequenced: whole blood. CDR3 loop: CASSQIAGDSYNEQFF. CDR3 in DNA: TGTGCCAGCAGCCAAATAGCGGGGGACTCCTACAATGAGCAGTTCTTC.